In this sample, the clone carrying this T cell receptor beta chain turned up many times. No antigen is known for it. The data were obtained in a study of regulatory T cells in long-lasting Graves disease. Study findings and constraints: Patients whose Graves' disease persisted exhibited lower TCR diversity than those newly diagnosed.

The time point denotes: persistent/refractory GD, antithyroid drugs over 5 years with positive TRAb. Researchers made the TCR library from RNA that was extracted from PBMCs. Combining iRepertoire HTBI primers with Arm-PCR of CDR3 regions, the authors built TCR beta libraries. Original analysis: Analysis of the samples identified 60 to 75 TRBV and 14 TRBJ segments. A single record per CDR3 protein comes from TCRdb applying MiXCR to the multiplex PCR reads. TCRdb, not the original authors, processed these V and J calls. Here the sample spans more than 650,000 distinct CDR3 sequences, 30% being singletons. The specimen comprised peripheral blood mononuclear cells (PBMCs), sampled when the disease was refractory, from a patient treated with antithyroid drugs. The origin of this receptor is a female donor with Graves disease.

This CDR3 reads CASSAGNHYGYTF. In DNA form, the CDR3 reads TGTGCCAGCAGTGCGGGGAATCACTATGGCTACACCTTC. V gene TRBV2 combines with J gene TRBJ1-2; D unresolved. The CDR3 is made up of 13 amino acids. The germline gives CDR1 SNHLY, CDR2 FYNNEI. Trimming cost V 4 bases and J 3 bases, with 9 bases left between them.